A selection of T cell receptor beta chains follows, all from one sample in a study of shared clonotypes between healthy human individuals. The method was immunoSEQ multiplex PCR; TCRdb's version includes in-frame clones alone and lacks a portion of them. The data contain about 1.5 million clones, approximately 98% of them singletons. Material: naive CD4+ T cells sorted from blood. The receptors stem from a man aged 25 to 40 in good health. Each CDR3 is given with its conserved first and last residue. The D gene is left open where the match is weak. A clone size is listed for some rows: how often the clone was seen (once, few, many), or a class if it is expanded.

clone size: NA; V gene: TRBV6-1; D gene: NA; J gene: TRBJ2-7; CDR3 protein: CASSEHELPPSYEQYF; CDR3 DNA: TGTGCCAGCAGTGAACACGAGCTCCCGCCTTCCTACGAGCAGTACTTC
clone size: NA; V gene: TRBV4-2; D gene: NA; J gene: TRBJ1-4; CDR3 protein: CASSQQEGGGLEKLFF; CDR3 DNA: TGTGCCAGCAGCCAACAGGAGGGAGGGGGACTAGAAAAACTGTTTTTT
clone size: NA; V gene: TRBV28; D gene: NA; J gene: TRBJ1-5; CDR3 protein: CASSSGASNQPQHF; CDR3 DNA: TGTGCCAGCAGTTCGGGAGCGTCCAATCAGCCCCAGCATTTT
clone size: NA; V gene: TRBV5-1; D gene: NA; J gene: TRBJ2-3; CDR3 protein: CATSLRGSGFPPDTQYF; CDR3 DNA: TGCGCCACCTCTCTCAGGGGTAGCGGATTCCCTCCAGATACGCAGTATTTT
clone size: NA; V gene: TRBV11-2; D gene: NA; J gene: TRBJ2-1; CDR3 protein: CASSLRQVGYNEQFF; CDR3 DNA: TGTGCCAGCAGCTTAAGACAGGTGGGGTACAATGAGCAGTTCTTC
clone size: NA; V gene: TRBV5-1; D gene: TRBD2; J gene: TRBJ2-3; CDR3 protein: CASSLANSGRTDTQYF; CDR3 DNA: TGCGCCAGCAGCTTGGCCAATAGCGGGAGAACAGATACGCAGTATTTT
clone size: NA; V gene: TRBV11-2; D gene: TRBD1; J gene: TRBJ2-2; CDR3 protein: CASSRDRRMANTGELFF; CDR3 DNA: TGTGCCAGCAGCCGGGACAGGAGGATGGCGAACACCGGGGAGCTGTTTTTT
clone size: NA; V gene: TRBV10-3; D gene: TRBD2; J gene: TRBJ2-1; CDR3 protein: CASEGSSGRNEQFF; CDR3 DNA: TGTGCCTCCGAGGGTTCTAGCGGGAGAAATGAGCAGTTCTTC
clone size: NA; V gene: TRBV19; D gene: NA; J gene: TRBJ2-7; CDR3 protein: CASTRGPEKYF; CDR3 DNA: TGTGCCAGTACCCGGGGACCGGAGAAGTACTTC
clone size: NA; V gene: TRBV5-1; D gene: NA; J gene: TRBJ2-1; CDR3 protein: CASSFGTVNEQFF; CDR3 DNA: TGCGCCAGCAGCTTCGGGACTGTCAATGAGCAGTTCTTC
clone size: NA; V gene: TRBV15; D gene: TRBD1; J gene: TRBJ2-2; CDR3 protein: CATSSRDRFTGELFF; CDR3 DNA: TGTGCCACCAGCAGCCGGGACAGGTTCACCGGGGAGCTGTTTTTT
clone size: NA; V gene: TRBV7-9; D gene: TRBD1; J gene: TRBJ1-4; CDR3 protein: CASSLGQLGEKLFF; CDR3 DNA: TGTGCCAGCAGCTTGGGACAGCTCGGAGAAAAACTGTTTTTT
clone size: NA; V gene: TRBV27; D gene: NA; J gene: TRBJ1-3; CDR3 protein: CASSPMPGILGNTIYF; CDR3 DNA: TGTGCCAGCAGCCCGATGCCCGGGATCTTAGGAAACACCATATATTTT
clone size: NA; V gene: TRBV4-1; D gene: TRBD1; J gene: TRBJ2-3; CDR3 protein: CASSQTSAGGDTQYF; CDR3 DNA: TGCGCCAGCAGCCAGACCTCGGCAGGGGGAGATACGCAGTATTTT
clone size: NA; V gene: TRBV5-1; D gene: NA; J gene: TRBJ1-3; CDR3 protein: CASSLVAGAGNTIYF; CDR3 DNA: TGCGCCAGCAGCTTGGTAGCCGGAGCTGGAAACACCATATATTTT
clone size: NA; V gene: TRBV19; D gene: NA; J gene: TRBJ1-3; CDR3 protein: CASSTLGGRLTTIYF; CDR3 DNA: TGTGCCAGTAGTACCCTGGGTGGTCGGCTCACCACCATATATTTT
clone size: NA; V gene: TRBV6-5; D gene: TRBD1; J gene: TRBJ2-7; CDR3 protein: CASSGQGAHEQYF; CDR3 DNA: TGTGCCAGCAGTGGACAGGGCGCCCACGAGCAGTACTTC
clone size: NA; V gene: TRBV27; D gene: NA; J gene: TRBJ2-7; CDR3 protein: CASSYGPVFNEQYF; CDR3 DNA: TGTGCCAGCAGTTACGGGCCAGTTTTCAACGAGCAGTACTTC
clone size: NA; V gene: TRBV4-2; D gene: NA; J gene: TRBJ2-1; CDR3 protein: CASSQESPQIPQGYTSPPYNEQFF; CDR3 DNA: TGTGCCAGCAGCCAAGAGTCACCACAAATCCCGCAGGGATACACCTCACCACCATACAATGAGCAGTTCTTC
clone size: NA; V gene: TRBV19; D gene: NA; J gene: TRBJ1-5; CDR3 protein: CASGTMWPQHF; CDR3 DNA: TGTGCCAGTGGGACTATGTGGCCCCAGCATTTT
clone size: NA; V gene: TRBV21-1; D gene: NA; J gene: TRBJ1-1; CDR3 protein: CASSSRDPLRAFF; CDR3 DNA: TGTGCCAGCAGCAGCCGGGACCCACTCAGGGCTTTCTTT
clone size: NA; V gene: TRBV5-1; D gene: NA; J gene: TRBJ1-4; CDR3 protein: CASSLDRWNEKLFF; CDR3 DNA: TGCGCCAGCAGCTTGGATCGATGGAATGAAAAACTGTTTTTT
clone size: NA; V gene: TRBV28; D gene: NA; J gene: TRBJ1-1; CDR3 protein: CASSLTGEAFF; CDR3 DNA: TGTGCCAGCAGTTTAACCGGTGAAGCTTTCTTT
clone size: NA; V gene: TRBV5-1; D gene: TRBD1; J gene: TRBJ2-1; CDR3 protein: CASSSTGVEQFF; CDR3 DNA: TGCGCCAGCAGCTCCACAGGGGTGGAGCAGTTCTTC
clone size: NA; V gene: TRBV27; D gene: NA; J gene: TRBJ2-7; CDR3 protein: CASSTANVSPYEQYF; CDR3 DNA: TGTGCCAGCAGTACAGCAAACGTATCCCCCTACGAGCAGTACTTC
clone size: NA; V gene: TRBV4-3; D gene: NA; J gene: TRBJ1-3; CDR3 protein: CASSQDGGGKLGNTIYF; CDR3 DNA: TGCGCCAGCAGCCAAGATGGTGGGGGGAAACTGGGAAACACCATATATTTT
clone size: NA; V gene: TRBV5-1; D gene: NA; J gene: TRBJ1-3; CDR3 protein: CASSSGSTDIGNTIYF; CDR3 DNA: TGCGCCAGCAGCTCCGGTAGTACGGACATCGGAAACACCATATATTTT
clone size: NA; V gene: TRBV14; D gene: NA; J gene: TRBJ1-1; CDR3 protein: CASSQITNTEAFF; CDR3 DNA: TGTGCCAGCAGCCAAATTACAAACACTGAAGCTTTCTTT
clone size: NA; V gene: TRBV5-1; D gene: NA; J gene: TRBJ2-3; CDR3 protein: CASSGTPKPTDTQYF; CDR3 DNA: TGCGCCAGCAGTGGGACACCCAAACCCACAGATACGCAGTATTTT
clone size: NA; V gene: TRBV15; D gene: TRBD1; J gene: TRBJ1-5; CDR3 protein: CATSRYSGTGSLSNQPQHF; CDR3 DNA: TGTGCCACCAGCAGATATTCAGGGACAGGGTCTCTTAGCAATCAGCCCCAGCATTTT
clone size: NA; V gene: TRBV7-2; D gene: TRBD1; J gene: TRBJ2-5; CDR3 protein: CASSQGQRETQYF; CDR3 DNA: TGTGCCAGCAGCCAGGGACAGCGGGAGACCCAGTACTTC
clone size: NA; V gene: TRBV9; D gene: TRBD1; J gene: TRBJ2-7; CDR3 protein: CASSVEGQGFNEQYF; CDR3 DNA: TGTGCCAGCAGCGTAGAGGGACAGGGTTTCAACGAGCAGTACTTC
clone size: NA; V gene: TRBV11-2; D gene: NA; J gene: TRBJ2-2; CDR3 protein: CASSLAAHTGELFF; CDR3 DNA: TGTGCCAGCAGCTTAGCAGCGCACACCGGGGAGCTGTTTTTT
clone size: NA; V gene: TRBV12-2; D gene: NA; J gene: TRBJ1-2; CDR3 protein: CASPTGTNNYGYTF; CDR3 DNA: TGTGCAAGTCCGACAGGTACGAATAACTATGGCTACACCTTC
clone size: NA; V gene: TRBV7-2; D gene: NA; J gene: TRBJ1-5; CDR3 protein: CASTPTGDQPQHF; CDR3 DNA: TGTGCCAGCACCCCGACCGGAGATCAGCCCCAGCATTTT
clone size: NA; V gene: TRBV4-1; D gene: NA; J gene: TRBJ2-7; CDR3 protein: CASSQGVATVRSQYF; CDR3 DNA: TGCGCCAGCAGCCAGGGGGTGGCCACTGTACGATCGCAGTACTTC
clone size: NA; V gene: TRBV19; D gene: NA; J gene: TRBJ2-5; CDR3 protein: CASLGGRQETQYF; CDR3 DNA: TGTGCCAGTCTTGGGGGGCGACAAGAGACCCAGTACTTC
clone size: NA; V gene: TRBV29-1; D gene: NA; J gene: TRBJ2-3; CDR3 protein: CSVEGARGTDTQYF; CDR3 DNA: TGCAGCGTTGAAGGGGCGCGGGGAACAGATACGCAGTATTTT
clone size: once; V gene: TRBV21-1; D gene: NA; J gene: TRBJ2-7; CDR3 protein: CASSKANRETYEQYF; CDR3 DNA: TGTGCCAGCAGCAAAGCAAACAGGGAGACCTACGAGCAGTACTTC
clone size: NA; V gene: TRBV9; D gene: NA; J gene: TRBJ1-2; CDR3 protein: CASSVRDSPANYGYTF; CDR3 DNA: TGTGCCAGCAGCGTAAGAGACAGCCCCGCTAACTATGGCTACACCTTC
clone size: NA; V gene: TRBV25-1; D gene: NA; J gene: TRBJ1-1; CDR3 protein: CASSEAGGLNTEAFF; CDR3 DNA: TGTGCCAGCAGTGAAGCCGGGGGACTGAACACTGAAGCTTTCTTT
clone size: NA; V gene: TRBV27; D gene: TRBD2; J gene: TRBJ2-1; CDR3 protein: CASSLGTSGSLSYNEQFF; CDR3 DNA: TGTGCCAGCAGTTTGGGGACTAGCGGGAGTTTATCCTACAATGAGCAGTTCTTC
clone size: NA; V gene: TRBV29-1; D gene: TRBD2; J gene: TRBJ2-3; CDR3 protein: CSVTHLTSGSTDTQYF; CDR3 DNA: TGCAGCGTTACTCACCTGACTAGCGGGAGTACAGATACGCAGTATTTT